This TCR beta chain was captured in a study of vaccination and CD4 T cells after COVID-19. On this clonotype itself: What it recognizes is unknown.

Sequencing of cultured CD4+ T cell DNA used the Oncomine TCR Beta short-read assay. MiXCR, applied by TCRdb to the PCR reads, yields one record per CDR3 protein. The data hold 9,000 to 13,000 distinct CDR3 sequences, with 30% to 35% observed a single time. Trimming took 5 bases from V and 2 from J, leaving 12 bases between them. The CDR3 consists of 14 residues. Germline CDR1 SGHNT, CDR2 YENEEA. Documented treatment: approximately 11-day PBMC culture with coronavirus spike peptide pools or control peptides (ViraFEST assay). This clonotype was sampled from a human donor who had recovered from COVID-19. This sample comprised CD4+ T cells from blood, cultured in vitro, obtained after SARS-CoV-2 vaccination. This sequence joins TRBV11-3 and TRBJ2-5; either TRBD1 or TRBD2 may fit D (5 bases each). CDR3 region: CASSADGAQETQYF. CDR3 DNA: TGTGCCAGCAGCGCGGACGGGGCACAAGAGACCCAGTACTTC.